The present TCR beta chain was sequenced within a study of cytomegalovirus exposure and HLA in healthy donors. Study background: HLA-typed donors contributed 65 million to 95 million unique TCRs, which were held in an early data release. General study points: Only CMV serostatus was available as immune exposure information. Across HLA loci, a later analysis found differing TCR association rates, with DRB1 most and HLA-C fewest.

The CDR3 contains 17 residues. PCR used 60 Vbeta primers and 13 Jbeta primers. Methods used by the authors: The authors later counted about 80 million unique TCR beta chains, some 10 million of them shared. Only in-frame clones appear in the TCRdb table, and some are missing; sequencing was by immunoSEQ multiplex PCR. V and J calls and clone size follow that table, whereas D and trimming were derived from the DNA. The repertoire has some 130,000 clones, 75% to 80% of them found once; the top ten carry approximately 2%. A remark on this clone: Its antigen is unidentified.

This TCR was recovered from a man aged 30-40 years in good health and CMV-seronegative. This chain joins TRBV21-1 and TRBJ1-2. TRBV21-1 is listed as a pseudogene. Sequencing input: PBMCs. The CDR3 protein is CASSMVWVPVAYYGYTF. The CDR3 nucleotides are TGTGCCAGCAGCATGGTATGGGTCCCAGTAGCTTACTATGGCTACACCTTC.